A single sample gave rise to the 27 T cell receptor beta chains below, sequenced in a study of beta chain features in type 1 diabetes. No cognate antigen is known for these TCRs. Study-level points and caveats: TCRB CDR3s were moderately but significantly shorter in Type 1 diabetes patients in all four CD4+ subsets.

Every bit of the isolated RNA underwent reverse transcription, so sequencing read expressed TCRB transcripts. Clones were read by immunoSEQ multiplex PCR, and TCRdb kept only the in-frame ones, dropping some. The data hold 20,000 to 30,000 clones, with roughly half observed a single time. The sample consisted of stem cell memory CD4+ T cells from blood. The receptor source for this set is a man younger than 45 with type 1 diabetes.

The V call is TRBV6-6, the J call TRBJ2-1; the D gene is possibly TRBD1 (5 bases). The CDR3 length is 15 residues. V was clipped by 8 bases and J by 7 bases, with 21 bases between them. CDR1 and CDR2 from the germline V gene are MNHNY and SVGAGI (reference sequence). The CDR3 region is CASGADWLEGNEQFF. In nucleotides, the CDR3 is TGTGCCAGCGGGGCCGACTGGCTTGAAGGGAATGAGCAGTTCTTC.

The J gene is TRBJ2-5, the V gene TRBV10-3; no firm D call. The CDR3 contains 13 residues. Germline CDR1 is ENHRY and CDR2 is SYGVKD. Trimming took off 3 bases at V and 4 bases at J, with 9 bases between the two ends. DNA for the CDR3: TGTGCCATCAGTGATTACAGCAGAGAGACCCAGTACTTC. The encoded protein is CAISDYSRETQYF.

CDR3 sequence: CATSRDGGSGGPGEQYF. For the CDR3, the DNA is TGTGCCACCAGCAGAGATGGAGGGTCCGGGGGGCCGGGTGAGCAGTACTTC. V is TRBV15 and J is TRBJ2-7; tentatively, D is TRBD2 (7 bases). This CDR3 spans 17 amino acids. The germline V and J ends were trimmed by 0 bases and 7 bases, with 22 bases remaining between them. The germline V gene has CDR1 LNHNV and CDR2 YYDKDF (reference sequence).

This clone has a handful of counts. CDR3 loop: CASSTRTSSYEQYF. The CDR3 DNA follows: TGTGCCAGCAGTACTCGGACTAGCTCCTACGAGCAGTACTTC. The chain links TRBV27 to TRBJ2-7, with TRBD2 matching 7 bases. The junction had 4 bases not matched to a gene; V was cut back by 5 bases and J by 0 bases. Germline CDR1 MNHEY, CDR2 SMNVEV (reference sequence). The CDR3 is 14 amino acids.

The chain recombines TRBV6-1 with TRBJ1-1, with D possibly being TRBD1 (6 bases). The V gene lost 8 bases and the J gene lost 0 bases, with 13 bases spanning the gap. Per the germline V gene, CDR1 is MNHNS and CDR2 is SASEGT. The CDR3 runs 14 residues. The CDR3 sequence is CASVTGHLNTEAFF. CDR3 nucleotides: TGTGCCAGCGTAACGGGACACTTGAACACTGAAGCTTTCTTT.

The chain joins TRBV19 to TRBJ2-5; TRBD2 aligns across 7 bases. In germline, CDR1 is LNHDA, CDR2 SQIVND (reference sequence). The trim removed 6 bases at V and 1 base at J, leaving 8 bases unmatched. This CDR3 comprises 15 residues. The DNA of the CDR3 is TGTGCCAGTAGCCCCCATCCTAGCGGCCAAGAGACCCAGTACTTC. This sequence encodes CASSPHPSGQETQYF. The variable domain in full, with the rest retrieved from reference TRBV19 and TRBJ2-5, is DGGITQSPKYLFRKEGQNVTLSCEQNLNHDAMYWYRQDPGQGLRLIYYSQIVNDFQKGDIAEGYSVSREKKESFPLTVTSAQKNPTAFYLCASSPHPSGQETQYFGPGTRLLVL.

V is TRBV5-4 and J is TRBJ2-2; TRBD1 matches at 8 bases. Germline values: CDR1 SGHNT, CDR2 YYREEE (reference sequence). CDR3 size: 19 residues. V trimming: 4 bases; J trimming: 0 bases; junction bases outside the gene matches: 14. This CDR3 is CASSPSRGRRYANTGELFF. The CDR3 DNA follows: TGTGCCAGCAGCCCATCCAGGGGGCGAAGATACGCGAACACCGGGGAGCTGTTTTTT.

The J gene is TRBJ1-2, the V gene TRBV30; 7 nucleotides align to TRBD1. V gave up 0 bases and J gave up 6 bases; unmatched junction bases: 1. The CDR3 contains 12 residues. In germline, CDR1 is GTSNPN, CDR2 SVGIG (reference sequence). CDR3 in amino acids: CAWSVQGNGYTF. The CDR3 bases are TGTGCCTGGAGTGTACAGGGGAATGGCTACACCTTC. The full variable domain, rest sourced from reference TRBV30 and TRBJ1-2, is SQTIHQWPATLVQPVGSPLSLECTVEGTSNPNLYWYRQAAGRGLQLLFYSVGIGQISSEVPQNLSASRPQDRQFILSSKKLLLSDSGFYLCAWSVQGNGYTFGSGTRLTVV.

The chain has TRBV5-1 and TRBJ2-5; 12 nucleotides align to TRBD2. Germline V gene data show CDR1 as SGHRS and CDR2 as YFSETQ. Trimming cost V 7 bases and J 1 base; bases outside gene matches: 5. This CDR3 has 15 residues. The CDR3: CASRTSGAVQETQYF. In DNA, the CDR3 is TGCGCCAGCCGGACTAGCGGGGCAGTCCAAGAGACCCAGTACTTC.

The CDR3 is CASSQTGQFSNQPQHF. The CDR3 DNA reads as TGCGCCAGCAGTCAAACGGGACAGTTTAGCAATCAGCCCCAGCATTTT. The chain combines TRBV23-1 with TRBJ1-5; 7 bases are shared with TRBD1. TRBV23-1 is filed as an ORF, its function uncertain. CDR3 size: 16 residues. J lost 0 bases, V lost 2 bases, and 4 bases had no gene match.

This CDR3 is CASSPSGQGNTEAFF. DNA for the CDR3: TGTGCCAGCTCACCATCGGGACAGGGGAACACTGAAGCTTTCTTT. The V gene is TRBV18, the J gene TRBJ1-1; 9 bases are a match to TRBD1. The CDR3 extends over 15 amino acids. Germline V CDR1 and CDR2: KGHSH, LQKENI. J lost 1 base, V lost 2 bases, and 2 bases had no gene match.

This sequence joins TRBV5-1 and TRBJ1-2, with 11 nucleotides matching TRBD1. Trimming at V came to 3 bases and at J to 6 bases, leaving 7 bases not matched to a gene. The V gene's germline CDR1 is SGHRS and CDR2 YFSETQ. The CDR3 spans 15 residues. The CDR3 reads CASSSDRTGGNGYTF. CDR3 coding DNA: TGCGCCAGCAGCTCCGATAGGACAGGGGGCAATGGCTACACCTTC.

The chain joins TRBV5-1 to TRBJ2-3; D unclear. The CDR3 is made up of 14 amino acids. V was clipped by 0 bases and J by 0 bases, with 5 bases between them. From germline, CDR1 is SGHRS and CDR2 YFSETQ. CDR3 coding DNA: TGCGCCAGCAGCTTGGGAGTGAGCACAGATACGCAGTATTTT. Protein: CASSLGVSTDTQYF.

CDR3 nucleotides: TGTGCCAGCAGCCCTCGGACAGGGAGCAGCAATCAGCCCCAGCATTTT. The encoded protein is CASSPRTGSSNQPQHF. V usage is TRBV7-2 and J usage is TRBJ1-5, with 8 bases that match TRBD1. Germline trimming cut 5 bases from V and 1 base from J; bases unmatched to any gene: 7. Germline CDR1 SGHTA, CDR2 FQGNSA. The CDR3 length is 16 residues. Based on the CDR3 plus reference TRBV7-2 and TRBJ1-5, the full variable domain is GAGVSQSPSNKVTEKGKDVELRCDPISGHTALYWYRQSLGQGLEFLIYFQGNSAPDKSGLPSDRFSAERTGGSVSTLTIQRTQQEDSAVYLCASSPRTGSSNQPQHFGDGTRLSIL.

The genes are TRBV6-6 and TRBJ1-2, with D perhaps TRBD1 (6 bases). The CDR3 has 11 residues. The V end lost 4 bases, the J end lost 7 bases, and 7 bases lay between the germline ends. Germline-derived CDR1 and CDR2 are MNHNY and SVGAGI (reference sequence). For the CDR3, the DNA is TGTGCCAGCAGTTCACAGGGTGGCTACACCTTC. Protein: CASSSQGGYTF.

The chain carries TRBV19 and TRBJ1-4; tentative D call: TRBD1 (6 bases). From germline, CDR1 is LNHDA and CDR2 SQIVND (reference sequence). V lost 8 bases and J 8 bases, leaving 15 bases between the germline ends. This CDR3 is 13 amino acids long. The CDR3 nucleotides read TGTGCCAGTCAAGTGGGGGCCGGGGAAAAACTGTTTTTT. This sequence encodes CASQVGAGEKLFF. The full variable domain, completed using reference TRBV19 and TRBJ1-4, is DGGITQSPKYLFRKEGQNVTLSCEQNLNHDAMYWYRQDPGQGLRLIYYSQIVNDFQKGDIAEGYSVSREKKESFPLTVTSAQKNPTAFYLCASQVGAGEKLFFGSGTQLSVL.

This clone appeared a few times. The CDR3 reads CASSLGQATDTQYF. Written as DNA, the CDR3 is TGCGCCAGCAGCTTGGGCCAGGCCACAGATACGCAGTATTTT. V gene TRBV5-1 combines with J gene TRBJ2-3; the D is unclear. V shed 0 bases and J shed 2 bases, with 7 bases lying between them. This CDR3 is 14 amino acids long. The V gene's germline CDR1 is SGHRS and CDR2 YFSETQ.

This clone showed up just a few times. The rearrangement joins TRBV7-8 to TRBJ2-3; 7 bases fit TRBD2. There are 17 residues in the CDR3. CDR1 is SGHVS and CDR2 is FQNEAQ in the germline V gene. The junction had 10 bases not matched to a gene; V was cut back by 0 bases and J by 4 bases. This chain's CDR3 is CASSLAFGGRAADTQYF. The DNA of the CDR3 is TGTGCCAGCAGCTTAGCATTTGGTGGGAGGGCCGCAGATACGCAGTATTTT.

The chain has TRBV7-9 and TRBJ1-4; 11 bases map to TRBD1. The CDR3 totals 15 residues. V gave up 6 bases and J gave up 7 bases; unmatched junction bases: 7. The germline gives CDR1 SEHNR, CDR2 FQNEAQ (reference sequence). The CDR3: CASSPRTGGGEKLFF. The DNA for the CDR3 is TGTGCCAGCAGTCCCCGGACAGGGGGCGGTGAAAAACTGTTTTTT.

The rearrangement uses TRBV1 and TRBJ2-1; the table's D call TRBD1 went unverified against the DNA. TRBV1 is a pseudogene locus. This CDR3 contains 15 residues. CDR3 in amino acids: CTSTLGQARASEQFF. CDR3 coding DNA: TGCACCAGCACCCTAGGACAGGCCCGAGCGAGCGAGCAGTTCTTC.

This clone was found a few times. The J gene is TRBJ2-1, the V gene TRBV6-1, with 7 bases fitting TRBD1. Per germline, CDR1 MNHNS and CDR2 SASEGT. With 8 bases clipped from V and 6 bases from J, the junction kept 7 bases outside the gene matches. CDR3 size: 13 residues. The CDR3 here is CASQGTELNEQFF. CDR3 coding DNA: TGTGCCAGCCAGGGGACAGAACTCAATGAGCAGTTCTTC.

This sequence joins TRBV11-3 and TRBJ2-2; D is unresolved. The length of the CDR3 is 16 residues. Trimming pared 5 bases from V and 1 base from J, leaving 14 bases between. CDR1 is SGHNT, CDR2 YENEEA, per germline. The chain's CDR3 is CASSPGFRENTGELFF. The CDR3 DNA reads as TGTGCCAGCAGCCCCGGTTTTCGCGAGAACACCGGGGAGCTGTTTTTT.

The CDR3 spells CASSRRTSGNEQYF. CDR3 DNA: TGTGCCAGTAGTCGCCGGACTAGCGGGAACGAGCAGTACTTC. The rearrangement links TRBV19 to TRBJ2-7, with 12 bases fitting TRBD2. Germline loops: CDR1 LNHDA, CDR2 SQIVND (reference sequence). Trimming took 5 bases from V and 5 from J; bases not matched to a gene: 4. The CDR3 extends over 14 amino acids.

The CDR3 DNA is TGTGCCATCAGGAGGGACAGGGCCTACGAGCAGTACTTC. This translates into CAIRRDRAYEQYF. The chain employs TRBV10-3 and TRBJ2-7; 9 bases fit TRBD1. The junction had 2 bases not matched to a gene; V was cut back by 6 bases and J by 2 bases. CDR1 ENHRY and CDR2 SYGVKD come from the germline V gene. The CDR3 extends over 13 amino acids.

CDR3 region: CASSRALAGSTDTQYF. Written as DNA, the CDR3 is TGCGCCAGCAGCCGGGCCCTAGCGGGGTCCACAGATACGCAGTATTTT. This sequence joins TRBV5-1 and TRBJ2-3; TRBD2 aligns across 9 bases. CDR1 and CDR2 (germline): SGHRS, YFSETQ. V shed 4 bases, J shed 2 bases, and the junction held 8 bases outside the gene matches. This CDR3 spans 16 amino acids. Full variable domain (outside the CDR3, taken from reference TRBV5-1 and TRBJ2-3): KAGVTQTPRYLIKTRGQQVTLSCSPISGHRSVSWYQQTPGQGLQFLFEYFSETQRNKGNFPGRFSGRQFSNSRSEMNVSTLELGDSALYLCASSRALAGSTDTQYFGPGTRLTVL.

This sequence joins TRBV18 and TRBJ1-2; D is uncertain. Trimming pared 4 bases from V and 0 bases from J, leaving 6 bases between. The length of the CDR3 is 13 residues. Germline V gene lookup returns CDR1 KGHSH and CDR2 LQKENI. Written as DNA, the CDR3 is TGTGCCAGCTCACTTCAAACTAACTATGGCTACACCTTC. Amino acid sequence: CASSLQTNYGYTF.

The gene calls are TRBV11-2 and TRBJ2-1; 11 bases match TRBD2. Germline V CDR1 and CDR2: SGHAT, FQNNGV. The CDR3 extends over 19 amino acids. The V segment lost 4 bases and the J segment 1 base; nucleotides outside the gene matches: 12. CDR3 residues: CASSSRTSGRSISYNEQFF. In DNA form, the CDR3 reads TGTGCCAGCAGCTCACGGACTAGCGGGCGTTCAATATCCTACAATGAGCAGTTCTTC.